This T cell receptor beta chain was sequenced in a study of T cell changes during pregnancy in multiple sclerosis. Clones were read by immunoSEQ multiplex PCR, and TCRdb kept only the in-frame ones, dropping some. This table holds tens of thousands of clones, around 89% found once. Germline CDR1 MNHNS, CDR2 SASEGT. Germline trimming cut 8 bases from V and 9 bases from J; bases unmatched to any gene: 12. This CDR3 is built from 13 residues. The sample holds one count of this clone. The TCR was taken from a female donor with multiple sclerosis, enrolled in a pregnancy study. The starting material was CD4+ T cells from peripheral blood mononuclear cells, obtained in the first trimester of pregnancy. The chain recombines TRBV6-1 with TRBJ2-7; 8 nucleotides match TRBD2. The CDR3 sequence is CASSTGGEVRQYF. The DNA for the CDR3 is TGTGCCAGCTCCACCGGGGGGGAGGTCAGGCAGTACTTC.